Shown below are 18 T cell receptor beta chains from a single sample sequenced in a study of blood T cell repertoires in COVID-19. Sequencing was performed with immunoSEQ multiplex PCR; in TCRdb, only in-frame clones are kept and a portion is missing. The top ten clones hold 6.5% to 9% of a sample with about 10,000 clones, 65% to 90% of them seen once. Material: peripheral blood. Receptor source: a human donor in a cohort sampled during active COVID-19.

V gene TRBV28 combines with J gene TRBJ2-7; D might be TRBD1 (6 bases). Trimming took off 3 bases at V and 2 bases at J, with 20 bases between the two ends. Germline lookup yields CDR1 MDHEN and CDR2 SYDVKM. CDR3 size: 17 residues. The CDR3 nucleotides read TGTGCCAGCAGTTTCTTCCTACAGGGAACATCGACCTACGAGCAGTACTTC. Its protein product is CASSFFLQGTSTYEQYF. Full variable domain (remainder filled in from reference TRBV28 and TRBJ2-7): DVKVTQSSRYLVKRTGEKVFLECVQDMDHENMFWYRQDPGLGLRLIYFSYDVKMKEKGDIPEGYSVSREKKERFSLILESASTNQTSMYLCASSFFLQGTSTYEQYFGPGTRLTVT.

The V gene is TRBV30, the J gene TRBJ2-1; 8 nucleotides match TRBD2. V shed 8 bases and J 8 bases; nucleotides not matched to a gene: 14. The CDR3 is 14 amino acids. Germline CDR1 reads GTSNPN; CDR2 reads SVGIG (reference sequence). The CDR3: CAGTSLSAWDEQFF. The CDR3 DNA reads as TGTGCCGGGACTAGTCTCTCGGCTTGGGATGAGCAGTTCTTC. The full variable domain, in which reference TRBV30 and TRBJ2-1 provide the parts outside the CDR3, is SQTIHQWPATLVQPVGSPLSLECTVEGTSNPNLYWYRQAAGRGLQLLFYSVGIGQISSEVPQNLSASRPQDRQFILSSKKLLLSDSGFYLCAGTSLSAWDEQFFGPGTRLTVL.

The chain uses TRBV28 and TRBJ1-1; no clear D. Germline CDR1 reads MDHEN; CDR2 reads SYDVKM. The CDR3 is 12 residues long. V was shortened by 5 bases and J by 3 bases, with 7 bases between the two germline ends. This CDR3 is CASSAPDTEAFF. Written as DNA, the CDR3 is TGTGCCAGCAGTGCCCCGGACACTGAAGCTTTCTTT.

The chain uses TRBV28 and TRBJ1-3; TRBD1 is a possible D gene (5 bases). CDR1 is MDHEN and CDR2 is SYDVKM in the germline V gene. Trimming removed 10 bases at V and 2 bases at J, with 9 bases between. CDR3 length: 12 amino acids. CDR3 sequence (DNA): TGTGCCATTCAGGACACTGGAAACACCATATATTTT. This codes for CAIQDTGNTIYF.

The rearrangement joins TRBV28 to TRBJ2-7; 8 bases agree with TRBD1. Germline loops: CDR1 MDHEN, CDR2 SYDVKM. The CDR3 totals 12 residues. The V and J ends lost 7 bases and 3 bases, in that order; junction bases with no gene match: 2. This CDR3 is CASNTGGYEQYF. CDR3 nucleotides: TGTGCCAGCAATACAGGGGGCTACGAGCAGTACTTC. The full variable domain, rest sourced from reference TRBV28 and TRBJ2-7, is DVKVTQSSRYLVKRTGEKVFLECVQDMDHENMFWYRQDPGLGLRLIYFSYDVKMKEKGDIPEGYSVSREKKERFSLILESASTNQTSMYLCASNTGGYEQYFGPGTRLTVT.

The chain couples TRBV10-3 to TRBJ2-7; 10 bases align to TRBD2. The V gene's germline CDR1 is ENHRY and CDR2 SYGVKD. The CDR3 has 16 residues. J lost 3 bases, V lost 3 bases, and 8 bases had no gene match. CDR3 nucleotides: TGTGCCATCAGTGACCAATCTAGCGGGAGACGCTACGAGCAGTACTTC. Translated: CAISDQSSGRRYEQYF.

CDR3: CASSQGQTGELFF. The CDR3, as DNA: TGCGCCAGCAGCCAAGGGCAGACCGGGGAGCTGTTTTTT. This chain links TRBV4-1 with TRBJ2-2; D is unclear. CDR1 and CDR2 from the germline V gene are MGHRA and YSYEKL. V dropped 1 base and J dropped 5 bases, with 5 bases sitting between them. The CDR3 loop spans 13 amino acids.

The chain uses TRBV7-2 and TRBJ2-1; D is possibly TRBD2 (6 bases). The CDR3 extends over 14 amino acids. V lost 4 bases and J lost 10, with 17 bases in between. Per the germline V gene, CDR1 is SGHTA and CDR2 is FQGNSA. The CDR3 sequence: CASSSLGPAGEQFF. Written as DNA, the CDR3 is TGTGCCAGCAGCTCCTTAGGACCTGCGGGGGAGCAGTTCTTC.

The chain employs TRBV28 and TRBJ1-1, with no clear D. Germline V gene sequence: CDR1 MDHEN, CDR2 SYDVKM. The V end was cut by 3 bases, the J end by 0 bases, with 11 bases between. The CDR3 length is 15 residues. The CDR3 here is CASSLEEGMNTEAFF. The DNA for the CDR3 is TGTGCCAGCAGTTTGGAGGAAGGGATGAACACTGAAGCTTTCTTT.

This clone was counted once. V is TRBV27 and J is TRBJ2-1, with 11 nucleotides matching TRBD2. Losses at the gene ends were 1 base for V and 15 bases for J; bases not matched to a gene: 8. Germline CDR1 and CDR2: MNHEY and SMNVEV (reference sequence). The CDR3 is made up of 14 amino acids. In nucleotides, the CDR3 is TGTGCCAGCAGTTTATTGGCTAGCGGGAGGTTGATGTTCTTC. It encodes CASSLLASGRLMFF.

V gene TRBV6-5 combines with J gene TRBJ2-5; 8 positions match TRBD1. Unmatched junction bases numbered 5, after V lost 6 bases and J lost 5 bases. The CDR3 has 13 residues. Per germline, CDR1 MNHEY and CDR2 SVGAGI. The chain's CDR3 is CASRGTGPETQYF. DNA for the CDR3: TGTGCCAGCAGAGGGACAGGCCCCGAGACCCAGTACTTC.

As DNA, the CDR3 is TGTGCCAGCAGTTCCTCGGACAGGGCGGATGATGAAAAACTGTTTTTT. It is translated as CASSSSDRADDEKLFF. This chain links TRBV28 with TRBJ1-4, with 8 bases matching TRBD1. The CDR3 totals 16 residues. After removal of 4 bases from V and 6 bases from J, the junction contained 10 bases not matched to a gene. Looked up from germline, CDR1 is MDHEN and CDR2 is SYDVKM.

The chain recombines TRBV11-2 with TRBJ2-1; 8 bases match TRBD2. The CDR3 totals 16 residues. CDR1 and CDR2 (germline): SGHAT, FQNNGV. The trim removed 1 base at V and 7 bases at J, leaving 9 bases unmatched. CDR3 sequence (DNA): TGTGCCAGCAGCTTAGTATTTAGCGGGATAAATAATGAGCAGTTCTTC. As protein: CASSLVFSGINNEQFF.

This rearrangement joins TRBV29-1 to TRBJ2-7; 9 bases fit TRBD1. The ends lost 7 bases at V and 5 bases at J; junction bases unmatched: 15. CDR1 and CDR2 (germline): SQVTM, ANQGSEA. CDR3 length: 15 residues. DNA of the CDR3: TGCAGCGCTATAACTAGGGACAGGGTAGAAGACGAGCAGTACTTC. This sequence encodes CSAITRDRVEDEQYF.

The chain has TRBV11-2 and TRBJ2-6; no clear D gene. V dropped 1 base and J dropped 0 bases, with 10 bases sitting between them. There are 17 residues in the CDR3. CDR1 is SGHAT, CDR2 FQNNGV, per germline. The CDR3 loop is CASSLGYSFSGANVLTF. The CDR3 DNA reads TGTGCCAGCAGCTTAGGGTATAGTTTCTCTGGGGCCAACGTCCTGACTTTC.

The chain uses TRBV9 and TRBJ2-2, with TRBD1 as a possible D gene (5 bases). The CDR3 is 15 residues long. Trimming took 0 bases from V and 4 from J, leaving 10 bases between them. Germline V gives CDR1 SGDLS, CDR2 YYNGEE. DNA for the CDR3: TGTGCCAGCAGCGTAGGTACTCAGGGCACCGGGGAGCTGTTTTTT. It specifies CASSVGTQGTGELFF.

DNA of the CDR3: TGTGCCAGCAGCTTACAGGGAAACACTGAAGCTTTCTTT. Its translation is CASSLQGNTEAFF. The chain combines TRBV13 with TRBJ1-1; tentative D call: TRBD1 (5 bases). The CDR3 has 13 amino acids. Germline values: CDR1 PRHDT, CDR2 FYEKMQ (reference sequence). V was pared by 2 bases and J by 2 bases, with 6 bases between.

V and J are TRBV9 and TRBJ1-5, with a possible D match to TRBD1 (5 bases). The CDR3 has 15 amino acids. Germline V CDR1 and CDR2: SGDLS, YYNGEE. Trimming shortened V by 5 bases and J by 0 bases, and 12 bases separated the two germline ends. The DNA for the CDR3 is TGTGCCAGCAGTGAAGACAGCCATAGCAATCAGCCCCAGCATTTT. Protein: CASSEDSHSNQPQHF. Full variable domain (rest looked up from reference TRBV9 and TRBJ1-5): DSGVTQTPKHLITATGQRVTLRCSPRSGDLSVYWYQQSLDQGLQFLIQYYNGEERAKGNILERFSAQQFPDLHSELNLSSLELGDSALYFCASSEDSHSNQPQHFGDGTRLSIL.